Following are 20 T cell receptor beta chains from one sample sequenced in a study of tumor and adjacent non-tumor tissue in lung cancer. A modified ARM-PCR protocol with three rounds of nested PCR amplified TCRbeta. TCRdb re-derived calls from the multiplex PCR reads in MiXCR, one entry per CDR3 protein. The sample consists of 90,000 or so distinct CDR3 sequences, roughly three fifths of them appearing once. This sample's RNA came from whole unsorted tissue. The sequencing input was lung tumor tissue. The receptors shown here come from a man in his 70s with non-small cell lung cancer.

On this clonotype: The CDR3 does not close with the conserved phenylalanine or tryptophan, likely indicating a read error. The chain has TRBV6-5 and TRBJ2-3; D may be TRBD2 (5 bases). This CDR3 comprises 18 residues. CDR1 is MNHEY, CDR2 SVGAGI, per germline. The CDR3 DNA sequence: TGTGCCAGCAGTTACTCGACGACGGCGAGGGCTAGCACAGATATGCAGTATTCT. Its translation is CASSYSTTARASTDMQYS.

This sequence joins TRBV28 and TRBJ2-5; no clear D gene. V was clipped by 4 bases and J by 1 base, with 13 bases between them. The germline CDR1 and CDR2 sequences are MDHEN and SYDVKM. CDR3 size: 15 residues. The CDR3 sequence: CASSSYSWSQETQYF. CDR3 coding DNA: TGTGCCAGCAGTTCATACAGTTGGAGCCAAGAGACCCAGTACTTC.

Regarding this clonotype: The CDR3 ends on some other residue instead of the conserved phenylalanine or tryptophan, so this is likely a read error. The genes are TRBV6-1 and TRBJ2-2; TRBD1 matches 8 bases. The CDR3 is 16 residues long. Germline V CDR1 and CDR2: MNHNS, SASEGT. The CDR3 is CASSDSQGSDTGGLFY. The CDR3 DNA sequence: TGTGCCAGCAGTGATTCACAGGGTTCGGACACAGGGGGGCTGTTTTAT.

V is TRBV29-1 and J is TRBJ2-7; 9 positions match TRBD2. V gave up 8 bases and J gave up 9 bases; unmatched junction bases: 8. The CDR3 is 11 amino acids. Germline values: CDR1 SQVTM, CDR2 ANQGSEA. The CDR3: CSIGLARAQYF. Written as DNA, the CDR3 is TGCAGCATTGGACTAGCGAGAGCGCAGTACTTC.

With respect to this clonotype: A read error may be the cause here, since a much bigger clone is one base away. The chain links TRBV10-3 to TRBJ2-7; D is undetermined. Between the trimmed V and J ends, which lost 3 bases and 9 bases, there was a span of 9 bases. Germline assignment: CDR1 ENHRY and CDR2 SYGVKD. The CDR3 extends over 11 amino acids. CDR3 residues: CAISEGNVQYF. In DNA, the CDR3 is TGTGCCATCAGTGAAGGGAACGTGCAGTACTTC.

This clonotype was recorded only once. This may be a read error: a much more frequent sequence differs by one nucleotide. V usage is TRBV6-5 and J usage is TRBJ1-5, with 9 bases fitting TRBD1. V lost 5 bases and J lost 8; bases outside the gene matches: 16. In germline, CDR1 is MNHEY, CDR2 SVGAGI. CDR3 length equals 17 residues. The CDR3 sequence is CASSAVRVGQGREPQHF. The CDR3 DNA sequence: TGTGCCAGCAGTGCTGTCCGGGTGGGACAGGGACGTGAGCCCCAGCATTTT.

The CDR3 loop reads CASCCTSGRPCEQFF. For the CDR3, the DNA is TGTGCCAGCTGCTGCACTAGCGGGAGGCCTTGTGAGCAGTTCTTC. The V call is TRBV27, the J call TRBJ2-1; TRBD2 matches at 12 bases. With 8 bases clipped from V and 9 bases from J, the junction kept 11 bases outside the gene matches. CDR1 MNHEY and CDR2 SMNVEV come from the germline V gene (reference sequence). The CDR3 extends over 15 amino acids.

In the case of this clonotype: This CDR3 fails to terminate in the conserved phenylalanine or tryptophan, so it likely reflects a read error. The chain recombines TRBV11-2 with TRBJ2-7; D is perhaps TRBD1 (5 bases). The CDR3 is made up of 13 amino acids. Germline CDR1 is SGHAT and CDR2 is FQNNGV. The CDR3 is CACSLDAGYEQYS. In DNA, the CDR3 is TGTGCCTGCAGCTTAGATGCAGGGTACGAGCAGTACTCC.

Details on this clonotype: The CDR3 does not end in the conserved phenylalanine or tryptophan, so this is likely a read error. The rearrangement joins TRBV11-3 to TRBJ2-5, with 8 bases matching TRBD1. Germline V gene data show CDR1 as SGHNT and CDR2 as YENEEA. The CDR3 loop spans 14 amino acids. The junction had 6 bases not matched to a gene; V was cut back by 5 bases and J by 4 bases. CDR3 residues: CASSIRQGLETQYL. The CDR3 DNA reads TGTGCCAGCAGCATACGACAGGGGCTAGAGACCCAGTACCTC.

This clonotype was counted many times. V gene TRBV6-1 combines with J gene TRBJ2-1; 10 bases map to TRBD2. V shed 4 bases, J shed 9 bases, and the junction held 15 bases outside the gene matches. The CDR3 is made up of 17 amino acids. Germline V gives CDR1 MNHNS, CDR2 SASEGT. CDR3 sequence reads: CASSVRGLAGGDSEQFF. The CDR3, as DNA: TGTGCCAGCAGTGTGAGAGGTTTAGCGGGAGGAGATTCTGAGCAGTTCTTC.

V and J are TRBV7-9 and TRBJ1-5; TRBD1 is a possible D gene (5 bases). Per the germline V gene, CDR1 is SEHNR and CDR2 is FQNEAQ (reference sequence). V lost 4 bases, J lost 11 bases, and 15 bases lay in between. The CDR3 loop spans 13 amino acids. In DNA form, the CDR3 reads TGTGCCAGCAGCTCTGCAGGGTCGGGAACCCAGCATTTT. As protein: CASSSAGSGTQHF.

V and J are TRBV5-1 and TRBJ2-5; unclear D gene. Germline loops: CDR1 SGHRS, CDR2 YFSETQ. V lost 4 bases and J 7 bases, leaving 17 bases between the germline ends. The CDR3 totals 14 residues. For the CDR3, the DNA is TGCGCCAGCAGCCTCACTTTCCGAGCGACGACCCAGTACTTC. The encoded protein is CASSLTFRATTQYF. Looking up the rest from reference TRBV5-1 and TRBJ2-5 gives the full variable domain: KAGVTQTPRYLIKTRGQQVTLSCSPISGHRSVSWYQQTPGQGLQFLFEYFSETQRNKGNFPGRFSGRQFSNSRSEMNVSTLELGDSALYLCASSLTFRATTQYFGPGTRLLVL.

This clonotype was picked up one time. A much larger clone lies one base from this, so it may be a read error. The conserved phenylalanine or tryptophan is not found at the CDR3 terminus, so this likely reflects a read error. The chain has TRBV10-3 and TRBJ2-5; perhaps TRBD1 as D (5 bases). V was cut by 10 bases and J by 2 bases, with 14 bases left in between. In germline, CDR1 is ENHRY, CDR2 SYGVKD. The CDR3 runs to 13 residues. This CDR3 reads CATRLQGQETQYL. The CDR3 region has the DNA TGTGCCACCCGACTTCAGGGACAAGAGACCCAGTACTTA.

Comments on this clonotype: The junction and the germline gene differ at one end; a read error may be behind it. The rearrangement joins TRBV11-2 to TRBJ2-5; possible D gene TRBD2, 6 bases. From germline, CDR1 is SGHAT and CDR2 FQNNGV. This CDR3 region has 14 residues. CDR3 sequence reads: CTSTLSTGRETQYF. CDR3 bases: TGTACCAGCACCTTAAGCACGGGGAGGGAGACCCAGTACTTC.

This clonotype was seen a handful of times. The V gene is TRBV24-1, the J gene TRBJ2-6; no definite D call. Trimming stripped 0 bases from V and 1 base from J, with 6 bases between. Germline CDR1 and CDR2: KGHDR and SFDVKD. The CDR3 extends over 16 amino acids. CDR3 sequence: CATSDLHGSGANVLTF. DNA for the CDR3: TGTGCCACCAGTGATTTGCACGGGTCTGGGGCCAACGTCCTGACTTTC.

Notes on this clonotype: Being one base from a much bigger clone, this may be a read error. The gene calls are TRBV6-6 and TRBJ1-2; D is uncertain. Germline V gene data show CDR1 as MNHNY and CDR2 as SVGAGI (reference sequence). This CDR3 has 13 amino acids. The CDR3 DNA reads TGTGCCAGCAGGACCGAGGCTAACTATGGCTACATCTTC. Its translation: CASRTEANYGYIF.

Regarding this clonotype: This may be a read error: a much more frequent sequence differs by one nucleotide. CDR3 amino acids: CSARGWGPIHNEQFF. CDR3 nucleotides: TGCAGTGCTAGAGGATGGGGTCCTATTCACAATGAGCAGTTCTTC. The chain combines TRBV20-1 with TRBJ2-1; no definite D call. CDR1 is DFQATT and CDR2 is SNEGSKA in the germline V gene (reference sequence). The ends were cut back, 1 base at V and 5 bases at J, with 15 bases in the middle. The CDR3 spans 15 residues.

This clonotype was seen only a few times. The V and J genes are TRBV5-1 and TRBJ2-3; no firm D call. Germline CDR1 is SGHRS and CDR2 is YFSETQ. The V gene lost 0 bases and the J gene lost 0 bases, with 11 bases spanning the gap. The CDR3 has 16 residues. CDR3 sequence: CASSLGRTSSTDTQYF. For the CDR3, the DNA is TGCGCCAGCAGCTTGGGAAGGACCTCCAGCACAGATACGCAGTATTTT.

The rearrangement uses TRBV24-1 and TRBJ2-5, with D tentatively TRBD2 (7 bases). Per germline, CDR1 KGHDR and CDR2 SFDVKD. V lost 8 bases to trimming and J lost 5 bases, with 11 bases between them. The CDR3 covers 12 residues. The CDR3 DNA sequence: TGTGCCACCAAAGGGGGGGGTGAGACCCAGTACTTC. It is translated as CATKGGGETQYF.

A note on this clonotype: A read error may be the cause here, since a much bigger clone is one base away. V is TRBV12-3 or TRBV12-4 and J is TRBJ1-5; 7 bases are shared with TRBD1. CDR3 length: 14 amino acids. The CDR3 is CASTGTAFNHPQHF. In nucleotides, the CDR3 is TGTGCCAGCACCGGGACAGCCTTTAATCATCCCCAGCATTTT.